The rows below give T cell receptor beta chains drawn from one sample of a study of shared clonotypes between healthy human individuals. Measured with immunoSEQ multiplex PCR; TCRdb has only the in-frame clones, and not every one. There are fewer than 850,000 clones in the sample; 90% occur only once, and around a third lies in the top ten. Sequenced: memory CD8+ T cells from PBMCs. The receptors stem from a man between 18 and 29 years old in good health. Some clones in this sample may be carry-over from other donors' samples. Both conserved end residues are part of each CDR3. The D gene is left open where the match is weak. For some rows the clone size is stated as once, few or many, or as a class when expanded; others skip it.

V gene,D gene,clone size,J gene,CDR3 DNA,CDR3 protein
TRBV4-1,TRBD1,-,TRBJ2-5,TGCGCCAGCAGCCAAGACAGGGGACAGGGGGCGACTAAAGAGACCCAGTACTTC,CASSQDRGQGATKETQYF
TRBV2,-,-,TRBJ2-5,TGTGCCAGCAGTGACAGGATCTCCCAAGAGACCCAGTACTTC,CASSDRISQETQYF
TRBV27,-,-,TRBJ1-2,TGTGCCAGCAGTGGGGATCGGGACGGCCTCTATGGCTACACCTTC,CASSGDRDGLYGYTF
TRBV7-9,-,once,TRBJ1-4,TGTGCCAGCACCACGGGGGGGAGGAGCGAAAAACTGTTTTTT,CASTTGGRSEKLFF
TRBV4-1,-,-,TRBJ2-1,TGCGCCAGCAGCCAAATAGGGCGAATCAGCTCCTACAATGAGCAGTTCTTC,CASSQIGRISSYNEQFF
TRBV7-9,-,-,TRBJ2-3,TGTGCCAGCAGCTTAGAGTCCCGCACAGATACGCAGTATTTT,CASSLESRTDTQYF
TRBV19,-,-,TRBJ2-1,TGTGCCAGTAGTACAGGGGGGTCCTACAATGAGCAGTTCTTC,CASSTGGSYNEQFF
TRBV7-2,-,-,TRBJ2-7,TGTGCCAGCTCGTCTCCGAGCTCCTACGAGCAGTACTTC,CASSSPSSYEQYF
TRBV9,-,-,TRBJ2-5,TGTGCCAGCAGTCATACCTCGATCCAGGGAAGTCGGGAGACCCAGTACTTC,CASSHTSIQGSRETQYF
TRBV6-5,-,-,TRBJ2-7,TGTGCCAGCAGTTACTCGTGGCAGTCCTACGAGCAGTACTTC,CASSYSWQSYEQYF
TRBV6-4,-,-,TRBJ2-5,TGTGCCACCCTGGAGACCCAGTACTTC,CATLETQYF
TRBV27,TRBD2,-,TRBJ2-1,TGTGCCAGCAGTTTTCTCCCTCTCAGCGGGAGAAGGATCCCTGAGCAGTTCTTC,CASSFLPLSGRRIPEQFF
TRBV7-4,TRBD2,-,TRBJ2-5,TGTGCCAGCACCCCCGTGGGGAGGGTCGAAGAGACCCAGTACTTC,CASTPVGRVEETQYF
TRBV7-2,-,-,TRBJ2-3,TGTGCCAGCAGCCTAGATATCTCAGATACGCAGTATTTT,CASSLDISDTQYF
TRBV19,-,-,TRBJ2-7,TGTGCCAGTAGTATAGAGGGGGACACCGGCTCAGCTGACGAGCAGTACTTC,CASSIEGDTGSADEQYF
TRBV19,-,-,TRBJ2-2,TGTGCCAGCGAGATATACTTGGGCTCGAACACCGGGGAGCTGTTTTTT,CASEIYLGSNTGELFF
TRBV7-9,-,-,TRBJ2-6,TGTGCCAGCAGCTCTACAGGGTCCGGGGCCAACGTCCTGACTTTC,CASSSTGSGANVLTF
TRBV7-8,-,once,TRBJ2-4,TGTGCCAGCAGCCCCCCTCGGTTGAACATTCAGTACTTC,CASSPPRLNIQYF
TRBV30,-,few,TRBJ1-1,TGTGCCTGGACGACGAACACTGAAGCTTTCTTT,CAWTTNTEAFF
TRBV4-1,TRBD1,-,TRBJ1-6,TGCGCCAGCAGCCAGGATCGAGGACAGGGCCAATCACCCCTCCACTTT,CASSQDRGQGQSPLHF
TRBV19,-,once,TRBJ1-2,TGTGCCAGTAGTAAGATGGGGTATGGCTACACCTTC,CASSKMGYGYTF
TRBV19,-,once,TRBJ2-6,TGTGCCAGTAGTATCCCGAGGGCCTCTGGGGCCAACGTCCTGACTTTC,CASSIPRASGANVLTF
TRBV9,TRBD1,once,TRBJ2-3,TGTGCCAGCAGCGCCGGGGACAGCGGTACAGATACGCAGTATTTT,CASSAGDSGTDTQYF
TRBV14,TRBD2,-,TRBJ2-1,TGTGCCAGCAGCCGCGGGGGGTACGCTGAGCAGTTCTTC,CASSRGGYAEQFF
TRBV19,-,-,TRBJ2-1,TGTGCCAGTAGTACCACGGGGATCAATGAGCAGTTCTTC,CASSTTGINEQFF
TRBV15,-,-,TRBJ2-6,TGTGCCACCAGCAGAGCGGGACTTGCTGGGGCCAACGTCCTGACTTTC,CATSRAGLAGANVLTF
TRBV7-2,-,-,TRBJ2-7,TGTGCCAGCAGCCCCGTGCCACCCGAGACTAGGACTACCTACGAGCAGTACTTC,CASSPVPPETRTTYEQYF
TRBV27,-,-,TRBJ2-7,TGTGCCAGCAGTTTGCTGGGCGGGGGCACCTACGAGCAGTACTTC,CASSLLGGGTYEQYF
TRBV19,TRBD1,-,TRBJ2-7,TGTGCCAGTACCCCAGAGGGGACAGGGAGGAACGAGCAGTACTTC,CASTPEGTGRNEQYF
TRBV28,-,-,TRBJ1-1,TGTGCCAGCAGGGAAGGGGTGAACACTGAAGCTTTCTTT,CASREGVNTEAFF
TRBV9,-,-,TRBJ2-3,TGTGCCAGCAGCCCCCGCCCCCTGCGTCTCCCCACAGATACGCAGTATTTT,CASSPRPLRLPTDTQYF
TRBV27,-,-,TRBJ2-7,TGTGCCAGCAGTTTAGGACGTGAAGGTCACGAGCAGTACTTC,CASSLGREGHEQYF
TRBV5-1,-,-,TRBJ2-5,TGCGCCAGCAGCTTTATCCTGGGAGTAGAGGCCCAGTACTTC,CASSFILGVEAQYF
TRBV13,TRBD1,-,TRBJ1-4,TGTGCCAGCAGCTTAGGCAGGGGGTCAAATGAAAAACTGTTTTTT,CASSLGRGSNEKLFF
TRBV6-5,-,-,TRBJ2-1,TGTGCCAGCAGTTACTCCAACTCTGGCTACAATGAGCAGTTCTTC,CASSYSNSGYNEQFF
TRBV27,TRBD2,-,TRBJ2-1,TGTGCCAGCAGTCCGGGGACTAGCGGGACGAATGAGCAGTTCTTC,CASSPGTSGTNEQFF
TRBV7-3,-,-,TRBJ2-7,TGTGCCAGCAGCCCCGGGGCCGGCCTAGCCTACGAGCAGTACTTC,CASSPGAGLAYEQYF
TRBV27,-,-,TRBJ2-1,TGTGCCAGCAGTTTAGGCAATGAGCAGTTCTTC,CASSLGNEQFF
TRBV27,-,-,TRBJ1-2,TGTGCCAGCCATAGGGCCTGGGGGGGTGAAAATGGCTACACCTTC,CASHRAWGGENGYTF
TRBV7-6,-,-,TRBJ2-1,TGTGCCAGCAGCTTAGGGTATGGTAGCCGCAATGAGCAGTTCTTC,CASSLGYGSRNEQFF
TRBV27,-,few,TRBJ2-2,TGTGCCAGCAGCCAAATGGTCGGACTAACCGGGGAGCTGTTTTTT,CASSQMVGLTGELFF